Presented here are 4 T cell receptor beta chains from one specimen sequenced in a study of T-cell reconstitution after alpha-beta-depleted transplantation in children. Unique molecular identifiers were used to barcode this TCRbeta library. TCRdb re-analysed the PCR reads in MiXCR, keeping a single row per CDR3 protein. Among under 70,000 distinct CDR3 sequences listed, approximately 11% were seen once. The source material was PBMCs, sampled before TCRalphabeta/CD19-depleted stem cell transplant. Every receptor here comes from a boy aged 5 to 17 with acute myeloid leukemia, due to receive a stem cell transplant.

The table lists this clonotype with many counts. The CDR3 spells CASSVESGPHYGYTF. The CDR3 DNA sequence: TGTGCCAGCAGCGTAGAATCAGGTCCCCACTATGGCTACACCTTC. V is TRBV9 and J is TRBJ1-2, with D unresolved. Trimming took 0 bases from V and 3 from J, leaving 12 bases between them. CDR1 is SGDLS and CDR2 is YYNGEE in the germline V gene. The CDR3 covers 15 residues.

This clonotype has ten or more counts. V and J are TRBV25-1 and TRBJ1-5; 7 nucleotides agree with TRBD1. CDR1 and CDR2 (germline): MGHDK, SYGVNS. This CDR3 has 14 amino acids. V lost 6 bases to trimming and J lost 4 bases; unmatched junction nucleotides: 6. CDR3 loop: CASSGTDPNQPQHF. The CDR3 nucleotides read TGTGCCAGCAGCGGGACAGACCCTAATCAGCCCCAGCATTTT. Combining the CDR3 with reference TRBV25-1 and TRBJ1-5 gives the whole variable domain EADIYQTPRYLVIGTGKKITLECSQTMGHDKMYWYQQDPGMELHLIHYSYGVNSTEKGDLSSESTVSRIRTEHFPLTLESARPSHTSQYLCASSGTDPNQPQHFGDGTRLSIL.

The chain carries TRBV11-2 and TRBJ2-7, with 15 bases fitting TRBD2. V shed 5 bases, J shed 3 bases, and the junction held 11 bases outside the gene matches. The V gene's germline CDR1 is SGHAT and CDR2 FQNNGV. The length of the CDR3 is 18 residues. The CDR3 DNA sequence: TGTGCCAGCAGCCGAGCAGGACTAGCGGGAGGGGTGAACTACGAGCAGTACTTC. Protein sequence: CASSRAGLAGGVNYEQYF. The variable domain in full, completed from reference TRBV11-2 and TRBJ2-7, reads EAGVAQSPRYKIIEKRQSVAFWCNPISGHATLYWYQQILGQGPKLLIQFQNNGVVDDSQLPKDRFSAERLKGVDSTLKIQPAKLEDSAVYLCASSRAGLAGGVNYEQYFGPGTRLTVT.

The table lists this clonotype with many counts. V gene TRBV6-2 or TRBV6-3 combines with J gene TRBJ2-1, with 13 bases lining up with TRBD2. This CDR3 is 19 amino acids long. V shed 6 bases and J 4 bases; nucleotides not matched to a gene: 15. Germline V gene sequence: CDR1 MNHEY, CDR2 SVGEGT. The CDR3 sequence is CASSSQRLAGGGRYNEQFF. Here the CDR3 DNA reads TGTGCCAGCAGCTCCCAGAGACTAGCGGGAGGCGGAAGGTACAATGAGCAGTTCTTC.